One T cell receptor beta chain is described in this entry. Its antigen is not identified. This CDR3 spans 13 amino acids. Trimming took off 6 bases at V and 2 bases at J, with 8 bases between the two ends. Per germline, CDR1 LNHDA and CDR2 SQIVND (reference sequence). This entry belongs to a study of graft-versus-host responses after intestinal transplantation. The wider study: Transplantation in recipients was multivisceral, liver-intestinal, or isolated intestinal. Recipients across the board were started on anti-thymocyte globulin induction, then kept on tacrolimus and steroids for roughly 3 years.

Sequencing was performed with immunoSEQ multiplex PCR; in TCRdb, only in-frame clones are kept and a portion is missing. Of about 59,000 clones listed, almost 95% are singletons. Study-wide points: The highest levels of circulating GvH clones went along with early declines in HvG clones after transplant. Clonal ratios of graft-versus-host to host-versus-graft in allografts were high for patients exhibiting graft-donor T cell macrochimerism.

The V gene is TRBV19, the J gene TRBJ1-5; D is undetermined. This clonotype was sampled from a human donor who was the organ donor for an intestinal transplant. The source was unstimulated CD4+ T cells sorted from spleen or lymph node cells, collected before transplant. Here the CDR3 reads CASREGGNQPQHF. The CDR3 coding sequence is TGTGCCAGTAGAGAAGGCGGCAATCAGCCCCAGCATTTT.